The 12 T cell receptor beta chains presented below share a single source sample, sequenced in a study of T cells in Graves' hyperthyroidism and ophthalmopathy. Amplified TCR beta CDR3 regions derived from RNA transcripts. The TCR CDR3 was amplified in a first-round RT-PCR using the HTBI primer set. Using its own MiXCR run on the multiplex PCR reads, TCRdb lists one record per CDR3 protein. The table lists some 720,000 distinct CDR3 sequences, around 17% of them singletons, with about 8.4% in the top ten. Sequences were obtained from blood. The source is a man younger than 35 with Graves' hyperthyroidism.

This clonotype has more than one count but fewer than ten. The V gene is TRBV7-9, the J gene TRBJ2-1; tentative D call: TRBD1 (5 bases). The V and J ends lost 6 bases and 7 bases respectively, with 13 bases between them. CDR3 size: 13 residues. Per the germline V gene, CDR1 is SEHNR and CDR2 is FQNEAQ (reference sequence). CDR3 sequence: CASRIQGLNEQFF. The CDR3 coding sequence is TGTGCCAGCAGAATTCAGGGTTTAAATGAGCAGTTCTTC.

This clonotype has a count of ten or more. The chain is built from TRBV2 and TRBJ2-6, with TRBD1 matching over 10 bases. The CDR3 has 17 amino acids. The J segment lost 4 bases and the V segment lost 3 bases, leaving 6 bases of the junction unmatched. CDR1 and CDR2 (germline): SNHLY, FYNNEI. CDR3 coding DNA: TGTGCCAGCAGTGATTGGGGGACAGGGGTCGGGGCCAACGTCCTGACTTTC. It encodes CASSDWGTGVGANVLTF.

This sequence joins TRBV6-2 or TRBV6-3 and TRBJ2-1; D possibly corresponds to TRBD1 (5 bases). Germline assignment: CDR1 MNHEY and CDR2 SVGEGT. Trimming removed 5 bases at V and 10 bases at J, with 15 bases between. The CDR3 is made up of 13 amino acids. The CDR3 bases are TGTGCCAGCAGTCCCCGCCAGGGTGGGGAGCAGTTCTTC. Protein product: CASSPRQGGEQFF.

This clonotype was counted only a few times. J is TRBJ2-1 and V is TRBV3-1, with D uncertain. The V and J ends lost 0 bases and 1 base respectively, with 7 bases between them. Germline V lookup: CDR1 LGHDT, CDR2 YNNKEL (reference sequence). The CDR3 length is 15 residues. CDR3 sequence: CASSQDMISYNEQFF. The CDR3 nucleotides are TGTGCCAGCAGCCAAGATATGATATCCTACAATGAGCAGTTCTTC.

This clonotype showed up just a few times. The chain couples TRBV18 to TRBJ2-3, with TRBD2 matching over 8 bases. V shed 2 bases, J shed 4 bases, and the junction held 5 bases outside the gene matches. CDR1 is KGHSH, CDR2 LQKENI, per germline. The CDR3 totals 15 residues. The CDR3 DNA reads as TGTGCCAGCTCACCAGGCAGCGGGAGCTCAGATACGCAGTATTTT. Amino acid sequence: CASSPGSGSSDTQYF.

V and J are TRBV20-1 and TRBJ2-1, with 8 bases matching TRBD1. Germline CDR1 reads DFQATT; CDR2 reads SNEGSKA (reference sequence). CDR3 length equals 15 residues. The junction had 7 bases not matched to a gene; V was cut back by 0 bases and J by 6 bases. The CDR3 sequence: CSARDLRQGRNEQFF. Here the CDR3 DNA reads TGCAGTGCTAGAGATTTGAGACAGGGGCGCAATGAGCAGTTCTTC.

This clonotype was seen just once. A single base separates this from a much larger clone, so it may be a read error. This sequence joins TRBV20-1 and TRBJ2-7; perhaps TRBD1 as D (6 bases). The J call is doubtful: the DNA matches TRBJ2-1 better. This CDR3 spans 13 amino acids. Germline CDR1 is DFQATT and CDR2 is SNEGSKA (reference sequence). CDR3 nucleotides: TGCAGTGCTAGACGGAGAGGGGGATACGAGCAGTTCTTC. Translating it yields CSARRRGGYEQFF.

Ten or more counts support this clonotype. V is TRBV5-1 and J is TRBJ2-3; D unclear. This CDR3 is built from 14 residues. Germline loops: CDR1 SGHRS, CDR2 YFSETQ. The ends were cut back, 0 bases at V and 2 bases at J, with 7 bases in the middle. CDR3 in amino acids: CASSLGLNTDTQYF. CDR3 in DNA: TGCGCCAGCAGCTTGGGACTGAACACAGATACGCAGTATTTT. The full variable domain, completed using reference TRBV5-1 and TRBJ2-3, is KAGVTQTPRYLIKTRGQQVTLSCSPISGHRSVSWYQQTPGQGLQFLFEYFSETQRNKGNFPGRFSGRQFSNSRSEMNVSTLELGDSALYLCASSLGLNTDTQYFGPGTRLTVL.

The table lists this clonotype with many counts. This chain links TRBV6-1 with TRBJ2-5, with D possibly being TRBD2 (6 bases). Per the germline V gene, CDR1 is MNHNS and CDR2 is SASEGT. The CDR3 covers 15 residues. Trimming removed 6 bases from V and 0 bases from J, with 14 bases in between. The chain's CDR3 is CASRASAGYQETQYF. CDR3 sequence (DNA): TGTGCCAGCAGGGCTAGCGCCGGGTACCAAGAGACCCAGTACTTC.

In its sample, this clonotype was seen many times. This chain joins TRBV29-1 and TRBJ2-5, with D possibly TRBD2 on 6 matching bases. Germline CDR1 reads SQVTM; CDR2 reads ANQGSEA. The CDR3 runs to 14 residues. Deletions cut 2 bases from V and 4 bases from J, with 14 bases between. The CDR3 coding sequence is TGCAGCGTTGAAAACCCTCGCGGGGCAGAGACCCAGTACTTC. As protein: CSVENPRGAETQYF.

The rearrangement joins TRBV6-1 to TRBJ2-7; 9 bases fit TRBD1. The V gene's germline CDR1 is MNHNS and CDR2 SASEGT. The junction had 8 bases not matched to a gene; V was cut back by 5 bases and J by 3 bases. CDR3 length equals 15 residues. The CDR3 nucleotides are TGTGCCAGCAGTCTTACAGGGGGCTCATACTACGAGCAGTACTTC. It encodes CASSLTGGSYYEQYF.

V usage is TRBV28 and J usage is TRBJ2-2, with D possibly TRBD2 on 5 matching bases. The length of the CDR3 is 13 residues. The germline CDR1 and CDR2 sequences are MDHEN and SYDVKM. V was shortened by 7 bases and J by 6 bases, with 12 bases between the two germline ends. The CDR3 here is CASTSGEPGELFF. In DNA, the CDR3 is TGTGCCAGCACCTCTGGGGAGCCCGGGGAGCTGTTTTTT.